What follows are 3 T cell receptor beta chains derived from one specimen sequenced in a study of blood T cell repertoires in COVID-19. Using immunoSEQ multiplex PCR, the repertoire was profiled, and TCRdb retains in-frame clones only, with some absent. The repertoire includes about 83,000 clones, around 90% of them detected once, and approximately 2.9% sits in the top ten. Source material: peripheral blood. All receptors come from a woman aged 45-59 years with active or convalescent COVID-19.

This rearrangement joins TRBV6-6 to TRBJ1-2; 9 positions match TRBD1. The CDR3 contains 16 residues. Germline V gene data show CDR1 as MNHNY and CDR2 as SVGAGI (reference sequence). Trimming at V came to 5 bases and at J to 2 bases, leaving 9 bases not matched to a gene. Written as DNA, the CDR3 is TGTGCCAGCAGTGCCCCGACAGGGGGGGGGAACTATGGCTACACCTTC. Translated, it gives CASSAPTGGGNYGYTF.

A single count supports this clone. The chain recombines TRBV5-5 with TRBJ2-7; D is perhaps TRBD1 (6 bases). Germline lookup yields CDR1 SGHKS and CDR2 YYEKEE (reference sequence). V was pared by 0 bases and J by 6 bases, with 16 bases between. The CDR3 has 15 residues. CDR3 region: CASSLGQAGAGEQYF. The CDR3 coding sequence is TGTGCCAGCAGCTTGGGTCAAGCAGGGGCTGGCGAGCAGTACTTC.

J is TRBJ1-1 and V is TRBV7-9, with 7 bases that match TRBD1. The J segment lost 0 bases and the V segment lost 5 bases, leaving 12 bases of the junction unmatched. Germline V gene sequence: CDR1 SEHNR, CDR2 FQNEAQ (reference sequence). This CDR3 spans 17 amino acids. The CDR3 coding sequence is TGTGCCAGCAGCCCCGGGCAGGGGGAATTCATGAACACTGAAGCTTTCTTT. Its protein is CASSPGQGEFMNTEAFF.